This TCR beta chain was captured by sequencing in a study of a mutant IDH1 vaccine in newly diagnosed glioma. Assay: immunoSEQ multiplex PCR; the TCRdb copy retains only in-frame clones and omits some. The data contain more than 30,000 clones, around 90% of them seen just once; the ten biggest clones take up about 5.5%. Germline lookup yields CDR1 SQVTM and CDR2 ANQGSEA. This CDR3 contains 14 residues. With 4 bases clipped from V and 3 bases from J, the junction kept 4 bases outside the gene matches. About this clone itself: The target antigen is unknown.

Time point reported: week 47, end of study. With topical imiquimod, each dose of the vaccine consisted of 300 ug of mutant IDH1 20-mer peptide. The source was PBMCs, collected from a glioma patient whose treatment included an IDH1 peptide vaccine. This TCR came from a woman aged 40-49 years with glioma. This chain connects TRBV29-1 to TRBJ2-1; TRBD2 matches 9 bases. CDR3 amino acids: CSVGVSGSYNEQFF. The CDR3 bases are TGCAGCGTTGGGGTTAGCGGGAGCTACAATGAGCAGTTCTTC.